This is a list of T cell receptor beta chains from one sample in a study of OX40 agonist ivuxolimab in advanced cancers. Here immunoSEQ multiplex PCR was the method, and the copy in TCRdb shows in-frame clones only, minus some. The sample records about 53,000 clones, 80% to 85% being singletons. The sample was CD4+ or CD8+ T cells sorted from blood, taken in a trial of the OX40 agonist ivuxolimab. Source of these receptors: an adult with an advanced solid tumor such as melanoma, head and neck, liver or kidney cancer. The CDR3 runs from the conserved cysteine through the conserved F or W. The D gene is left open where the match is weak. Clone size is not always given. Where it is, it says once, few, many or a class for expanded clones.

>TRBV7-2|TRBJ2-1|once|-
CASSSLPRSSYNEQFF
TGTGCCAGCAGCTCCTTACCCAGAAGCTCCTACAATGAGCAGTTCTTC
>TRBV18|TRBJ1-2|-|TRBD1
CASSGTVTNYGYTF
TGTGCCAGCTCAGGGACAGTGACTAACTATGGCTACACCTTC
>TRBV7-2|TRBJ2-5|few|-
CASSLGDRVQETQYF
TGTGCCAGCAGCTTAGGTGATCGGGTACAAGAGACCCAGTACTTC
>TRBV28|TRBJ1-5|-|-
CASRGPNQPQHF
TGTGCCAGCAGGGGACCCAATCAGCCCCAGCATTTT
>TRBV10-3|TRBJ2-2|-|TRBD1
CAISGGGSNTGELFF
TGTGCCATCAGTGGAGGGGGCTCGAACACCGGGGAGCTGTTTTTT
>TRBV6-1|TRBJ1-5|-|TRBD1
CASSETGGSGQPQHF
TGTGCCAGCAGTGAAACAGGGGGCTCCGGGCAGCCCCAGCATTTT
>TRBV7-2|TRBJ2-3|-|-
CASSLEPSSSPTDTQYF
TGTGCCAGCAGCTTAGAACCGAGCTCCTCCCCCACAGATACGCAGTATTTT
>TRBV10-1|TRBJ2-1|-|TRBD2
CASSTSGSYGEQFF
TGCGCCAGCAGTACTAGCGGGAGTTATGGTGAGCAGTTCTTC
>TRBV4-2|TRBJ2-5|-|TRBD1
CASSQGGQGMETQYF
TGTGCCAGCAGCCAAGGAGGACAGGGAATGGAGACCCAGTACTTC
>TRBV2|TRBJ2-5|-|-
CAGMVGSGRQETQYF
TGTGCCGGCATGGTGGGTAGCGGACGCCAAGAGACCCAGTACTTC
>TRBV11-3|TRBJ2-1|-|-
CASSSARGPNEQFF
TGTGCCAGCAGCTCCGCTCGAGGCCCTAATGAGCAGTTCTTC
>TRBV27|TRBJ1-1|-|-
CASSFQGRGEAFF
TGTGCCAGCAGTTTCCAGGGGCGAGGAGAAGCTTTCTTT
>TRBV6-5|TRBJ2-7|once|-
CASSYDRLTYEQYF
TGTGCCAGCAGTTACGACCGGTTAACCTACGAGCAGTACTTC
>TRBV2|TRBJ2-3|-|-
CASRPRTNQGDTQYF
TGTGCCAGCAGGCCCCGGACTAACCAGGGAGATACGCAGTATTTT
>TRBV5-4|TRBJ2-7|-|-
CASSLKLANTYEQYF
TGTGCCAGCAGCTTGAAGCTAGCGAATACCTACGAGCAGTACTTC